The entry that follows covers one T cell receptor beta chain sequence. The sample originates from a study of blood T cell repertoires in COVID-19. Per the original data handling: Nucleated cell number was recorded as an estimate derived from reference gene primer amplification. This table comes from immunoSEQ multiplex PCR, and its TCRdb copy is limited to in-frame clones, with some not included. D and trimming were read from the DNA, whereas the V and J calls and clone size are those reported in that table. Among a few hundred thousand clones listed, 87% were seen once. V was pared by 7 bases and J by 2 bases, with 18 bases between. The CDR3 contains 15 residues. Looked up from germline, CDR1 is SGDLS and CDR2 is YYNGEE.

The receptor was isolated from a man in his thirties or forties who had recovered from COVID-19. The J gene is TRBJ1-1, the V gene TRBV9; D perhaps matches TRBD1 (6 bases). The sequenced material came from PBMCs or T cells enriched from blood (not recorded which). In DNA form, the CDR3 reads TGTGCCAGCGGAAGCCCGGGACACTCAAACACTGAAGCTTTCTTT. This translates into CASGSPGHSNTEAFF.